The T cell receptor beta chain under discussion was sequenced for a study of cytomegalovirus exposure and HLA in healthy donors (dated by TCRdb to about 2017). Broadly, across the study: An earlier analysis of around 600 of the donors reported about 250 Gb of sequence data and around 110 million unique TCR beta sequences from some 180 million T cells. Roughly 300 gigabases of sequencing data and around 85 million unique TCR sequences made up an early release that covered fewer than 650 HLA-typed donors. Of the approximately 400 genotyped donors, over 70% fell in the genetic ancestry cluster associated with self-reported Caucasian donors. The study was designed to test whether signatures of past pathogen exposure could be identified by cataloging public T cell receptors. The study profiled the T cell repertoires of under 850 subjects by immunosequencing and related them to cytomegalovirus serostatus. In addition to the first cohort of 666 subjects, a separate validation cohort of approximately 110 different subjects was used. To predict cytomegalovirus infection status, the study brought together high-throughput TCR immunosequencing, statistical association of individual TCRs with disease status, and machine learning. A later analysis re-examined previously published TCR beta repertoires from roughly 650 donors and added high-resolution HLA genotyping to investigate patterns of TCR occurrence. Rather than using new phenotypic data, the later analysis identified candidate immune exposures from TCR beta sequences and from how often those sequences occurred across donors. To decide whether each TCR beta V gene segment behaved as functional or pseudogenic, an earlier analysis of nearly 600 of the donors relied on high-throughput TCR beta sequencing. Donor age, sex, ethnicity and CMV serostatus were compiled alongside the repertoire data. Genome-wide SNP genotypes for about 55% of the 666 donors were used in a later genetic analysis, which treated that subset as a discovery cohort. All discovery cohort repertoires had been generated using a single sequencing platform. HLA typing included class I and class II loci at four-digit resolution. The number of donors typed differed by locus, with about 629-640 for A, B, C, DRB1 and DQB1, approximately 500 for DQA1, over 600 for DPA1, and some 440 for DPB1. Four or five DR-DQ haplotypes were handled as single units for association and clustering, since linkage in the cohort was strong. On average, 235,054 unique TCR beta nucleotide sequences were sequenced per donor among 300 to 500 genotyped donors of the cohort, with around 19% of those sequences being non-productive.

The CDR3 spans 16 residues, from the cysteine through the phenylalanine. Just CDR3 DNA is preserved here, 48 bases in frame from base 1. V sheds 0 bases and J sheds 0 bases, leaving 9 bases between their ends. The germline V gene yields MGHRA for CDR1 and YSYEKL for CDR2. Receptors were amplified or captured by the immunoSEQ multiplex PCR assay. A mixture of 60 forward primers for TCR Vbeta segments and 13 reverse primers for TCR Jbeta segments was used in the multiplex PCR. The CDR3 region of rearranged TCR beta genes was amplified from genomic DNA with a multiplex PCR assay. The amplified TCR beta libraries were sequenced on the Illumina HiSeq System as 87-base-pair reads. The published analysis was carried out like this. In a later analysis, 77 million or so unique TCR beta chains were counted across the 650 to 700 repertoires, and around 10 million of these chains were shared by at least two donors. Raw reads were error-corrected and collapsed into unique sequences by a nearest-neighbor algorithm in which closely related sequences were merged to remove PCR and sequencing errors. CDR3 sequences were aligned to IMGT reference sequences to assign V, D and J gene segments. For a sequence to be retained, at least a six-nucleotide match to both a V gene segment and a J gene segment was required. Rearrangements were classified as productive when the CDR3 lacked stop codons and remained in frame with V and J, and all other rearrangements were classified as non-productive. Following IMGT convention, CDR3 was defined as the stretch from the second conserved V-encoded cysteine up to the conserved J-encoded phenylalanine. The earlier analysis of some 580 of the donors excluded any sequence lacking an unambiguous match to a single V gene segment. In an earlier analysis of several hundred of the donors, a V segment was called functional when productive rearrangements were above 56.7%, and segregating when the standard deviation between donors exceeded 5%. A statistical classification framework was built for diagnosing cytomegalovirus status from the catalog of TCR beta chain sequences. A later analysis assigned V and J genes by comparing TCR nucleotide sequences with IMGT/GENE-DB human TR gene sequences. In a later analysis, CDR3 sequences and most-parsimonious VDJ recombination scenarios were assigned using the TCRdist pipeline. In a later analysis, each TCR beta chain was defined by its CDR3 amino acid sequence together with its V-gene family, and reads without a unique V-gene family were excluded. In a later analysis, nearly 600 highly shared, low-generation-probability nucleotide sequences were removed to address suspected cross-contamination and a sequencing artifact. For each public chain, a later analysis derived a clonal expansion index from normalized ranks of inferred template counts within each repertoire. Generation probabilities in a later analysis came from a VDJ recombination model fitted to out-of-frame rearrangements, and those results were checked against IGoR. In a later analysis, hypergeometric tests were used to score TCR-TCR, TCR-HLA and TCR-CMV co-occurrence, with a repertoire-size bias correction applied to TCR pairs. To estimate false discovery rates, a later analysis permuted the HLA or CMV assignments 20 times. In a later analysis, co-occurring TCRs were grouped using DBSCAN, with TCRdist sequence similarity added in when clustering inside HLA-allele-positive subsets. For co-occurrence clustering, repertoires with fewer than 30,000 or more than 120,000 public chains were excluded, along with about five repertoires with anomalous nucleotide sharing. TCRdb took over this immuneACCESS table, retaining in-frame rearrangements with V and J assigned. Such tables are incomplete; in checked studies, under half of the missing clones stem from an unresolved V gene, and the remainder is unexplained. The V and J calls and clone size are taken from that table; D and trimming were inferred from the DNA. A total of about 130,000 clones appear in this sample, 75% to 85% of them only once. The ten top clones hold about 8.9% of the sample.

The cohort was made up of about 610 healthy bone marrow donors. All cohort members were sampled while nominally healthy, although unrecorded immune exposures were likely present. The donor tested CMV seropositive and was one of the 289 seropositive cohort members. A peripheral blood sample was collected from each donor, and TCR beta sequencing was performed on peripheral blood mononuclear cells. Genomic DNA was extracted from the blood cell samples with the Qiagen DNeasy Blood Extraction Kit. The research as a whole found: CMV serostatus was the only immune exposure information available for the cohort. According to a later genetic analysis, donors in an Asian-associated ancestry cluster had fewer N-insertions in productive TCRs than the roughly 670-donor mean. In a later analysis, most CMV-associated TCR beta chains were found to appear HLA-restricted, with HLA associations seemingly driven largely by CMV exposure. A later analysis found that TCR association rates varied across HLA loci, with DRB1 alleles showing the most associated TCRs and HLA-C alleles the fewest. Because some donors lacked HLA typing at each locus, the association tests relied only on the typed subset. A total of roughly 160 TCR beta chains were listed by the study as associated with cytomegalovirus. Most TCR sequences were observed very rarely across donors, whereas some public TCRs were present in many individuals. In this cohort, only TCR beta chains were sequenced, and detectable features were limited by the absence of alpha or paired-chain data. The classifier was reported to diagnose cytomegalovirus status with high specificity and sensitivity in both the original cohort and the validation cohort. An earlier analysis of around 540 of the donors showed that most TCR beta V segments appeared in productive rearrangements either about 90% or about 30% of the time, which broadly matched IMGT annotations. A later analysis found that HLA-associated TCR beta chains were more clonally expanded and had lower generation probabilities than equally common non-associated chains. A later analysis associated 15,000 to 20,000 TCR beta sequences with specific HLA alleles at a false discovery rate of 0.05. A further reported finding was that TCR beta sequences accurately predicted the HLA-A and HLA-B alleles for most subjects in the first cohort. Linkage disequilibrium might explain the correlated functional status among segregating V segments, but an unknown experimental factor could not be excluded. A later analysis reported that several top co-occurrence clusters appeared linked to parvovirus B19, influenza, CMV and Epstein-Barr virus. Because counts were too low, seventeen rarely observed V segments, including chromosome 9 orphons, were excluded from the earlier analysis of around 590 of the donors. The sequencing pipeline was judged likely to have produced a cluster of highly shared sequence variants as a technical artifact. The 87-base-pair reads could not distinguish some IMGT-functional V segments, including TRBV6-2 and TRBV6-3, so those segments were excluded. A later genetic analysis associated a missense DCLRE1C variant with V-gene and J-gene trimming of TCR beta chains, and an independent cohort replicated the association. A few of the identified cytomegalovirus-associated TCR beta chains were confirmed in vitro to be specific for cytomegalovirus antigens. When HLA alleles, especially DR and DQ, strongly co-occurred, attributing TCR associations to individual alleles was difficult. The presence/absence analyses assumed that sequencing depth was roughly uniform across donors, and that assumption may not be true. It was suggested by the authors that the approach could potentially be generalized to other disease states and immunological phenotypes.

Turning to this clone: The clone's antigen remains unknown. No clone much larger than this one lies a single base away; base qualities are absent.

This clonotype was sampled from a man aged 30-40 years in good health and CMV-seropositive. The rearrangement joined TRBV4-1 to TRBJ1-3; 5 matching bases give a weak D call of TRBD1. Sequenced: PBMCs. Here is the DNA: TGCGCCAGCAGCCAAGATTTGGGGCTCTCTGGAAACACCATATATTTT. This sequence encodes CASSQDLGLSGNTIYF.